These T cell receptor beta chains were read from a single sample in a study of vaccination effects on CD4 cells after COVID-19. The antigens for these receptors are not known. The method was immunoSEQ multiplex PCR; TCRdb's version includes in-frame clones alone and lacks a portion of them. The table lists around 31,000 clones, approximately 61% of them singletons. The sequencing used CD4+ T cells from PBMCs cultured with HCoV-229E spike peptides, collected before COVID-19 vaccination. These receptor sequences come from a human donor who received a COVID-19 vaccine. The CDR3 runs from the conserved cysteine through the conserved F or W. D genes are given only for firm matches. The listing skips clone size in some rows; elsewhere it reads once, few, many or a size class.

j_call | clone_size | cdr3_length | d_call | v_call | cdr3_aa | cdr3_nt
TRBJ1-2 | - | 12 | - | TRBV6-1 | CASSENLYGYTF | TGTGCCAGCAGTGAAAATCTCTATGGCTACACCTTC
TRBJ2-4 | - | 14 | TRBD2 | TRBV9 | CASSASGGRNIQYF | TGTGCCAGCAGCGCCTCGGGGGGGCGGAACATTCAGTACTTC
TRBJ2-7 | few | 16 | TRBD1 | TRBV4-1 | CASSQQSGTGGYEQYF | TGCGCCAGCAGCCAACAGTCCGGGACAGGGGGCTATGAGCAGTACTTC
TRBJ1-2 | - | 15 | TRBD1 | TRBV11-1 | CASSLGTGSTYGYTF | TGTGCCAGCAGCTTAGGGACAGGCAGCACGTATGGCTACACCTTC
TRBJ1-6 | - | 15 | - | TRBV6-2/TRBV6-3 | CASSYSTLLESPLHF | TGTGCCAGCAGTTACTCGACCCTCCTCGAGTCACCCCTCCACTTT
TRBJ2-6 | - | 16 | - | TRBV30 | CAWSWGRVSGANVLTF | TGTGCCTGGAGTTGGGGCAGGGTCTCTGGGGCCAACGTCCTGACTTTC
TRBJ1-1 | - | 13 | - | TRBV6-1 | CASSEARGLGAFF | TGTGCCAGCAGTGAAGCAAGGGGTCTTGGAGCTTTCTTT
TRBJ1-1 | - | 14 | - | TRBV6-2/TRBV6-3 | CASSYGSGRTEAFF | TGTGCCAGCAGTTACGGGTCAGGGCGCACTGAAGCTTTCTTT
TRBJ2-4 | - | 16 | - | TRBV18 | CASSPETSAAKNIQYF | TGTGCCAGCTCACCAGAGACCTCCGCGGCCAAAAACATTCAGTACTTC
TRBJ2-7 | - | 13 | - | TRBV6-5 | CASRRGQSYEQYF | TGTGCCAGCAGACGCGGACAGTCCTACGAGCAGTACTTC
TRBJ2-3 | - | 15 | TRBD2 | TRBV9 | CASSPAVAGADTQYF | TGTGCCAGCAGCCCAGCGGTAGCGGGAGCGGATACGCAGTATTTT
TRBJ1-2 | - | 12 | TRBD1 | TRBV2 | CASSDRDSGYTF | TGTGCCAGCAGTGACCGGGACAGCGGCTACACCTTC
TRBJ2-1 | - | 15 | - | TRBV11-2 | CASSSLAGAGNEQFF | TGTGCCAGCAGCTCCCTCGCGGGGGCTGGCAATGAGCAGTTCTTC
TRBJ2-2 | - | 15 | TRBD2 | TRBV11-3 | CASSSGGADTGELFF | TGTGCCAGCAGCAGCGGGGGGGCGGACACCGGGGAGCTGTTTTTT
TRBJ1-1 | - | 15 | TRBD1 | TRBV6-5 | CASRRNRDRNTEAFF | TGTGCCAGCAGGCGAAACCGGGACAGAAACACTGAAGCTTTCTTT
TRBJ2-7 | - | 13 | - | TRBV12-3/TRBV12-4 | CASSLGGTYEQYF | TGTGCCAGCAGTTTGGGGGGAACCTACGAGCAGTACTTC
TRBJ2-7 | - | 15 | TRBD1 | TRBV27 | CASSSAGTGGYEQYF | TGTGCCAGCAGTTCCGCCGGGACAGGGGGCTACGAGCAGTACTTC
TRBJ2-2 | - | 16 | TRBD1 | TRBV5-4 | CASSSARSGGAGELFF | TGTGCCAGCAGCTCAGCCCGATCAGGGGGAGCCGGGGAGCTGTTTTTT
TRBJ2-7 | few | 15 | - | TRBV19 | CASSTPGHRSGEQYF | TGTGCCAGTAGTACCCCGGGACACAGATCGGGCGAGCAGTACTTC
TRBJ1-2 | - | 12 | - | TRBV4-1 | CASSQDLGGYTF | TGCGCCAGCAGCCAAGATCTAGGTGGCTACACCTTC
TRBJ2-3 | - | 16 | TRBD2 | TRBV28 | CASSRTSGSFPDTQYF | TGTGCCAGCAGTCGTACTAGCGGGAGTTTCCCAGATACGCAGTATTTT
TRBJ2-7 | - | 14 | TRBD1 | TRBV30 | CAWSPPTGAREQYF | TGTGCCTGGAGTCCTCCGACAGGGGCTAGAGAGCAGTACTTC
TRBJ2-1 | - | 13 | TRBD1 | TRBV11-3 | CASSQDSDREHFF | TGTGCCAGCAGCCAAGACTCGGACAGGGAGCACTTCTTC
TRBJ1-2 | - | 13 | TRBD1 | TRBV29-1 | CSGQTGGRYGYTF | TGCAGCGGCCAGACAGGGGGCCGGTATGGCTACACCTTC
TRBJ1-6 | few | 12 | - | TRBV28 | CASKEWNSPLHF | TGTGCCAGCAAGGAGTGGAATTCACCCCTCCACTTT
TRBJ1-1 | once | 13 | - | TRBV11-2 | CASSLNSRTEAFF | TGTGCCAGCAGCTTAAACAGCCGGACTGAAGCTTTCTTT
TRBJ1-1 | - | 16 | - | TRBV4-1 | CASSPGRGGLNTEAFF | TGCGCCAGCAGCCCGGGGAGGGGTGGATTGAACACTGAAGCTTTCTTT
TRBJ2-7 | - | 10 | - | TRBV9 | CASRDYEQYF | TGTGCCAGCAGGGACTACGAGCAGTACTTC
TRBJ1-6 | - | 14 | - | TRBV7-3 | CASSSLSQGSPLHF | TGTGCCAGCAGCTCCCTCAGTCAGGGTTCACCCCTCCACTTT
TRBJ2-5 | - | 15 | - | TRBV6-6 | CASSYSIQPQETQYF | TGTGCCAGCAGTTACTCGATACAGCCTCAAGAGACCCAGTACTTC
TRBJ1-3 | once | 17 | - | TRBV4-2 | CASSPSRSYDSGNTIYF | TGTGCCAGCAGCCCCTCTAGGAGCTACGACTCTGGAAACACCATATATTTT
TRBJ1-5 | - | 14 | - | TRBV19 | CASRGAGSNQPQHF | TGTGCCAGTAGAGGGGCGGGTAGCAATCAGCCCCAGCATTTT
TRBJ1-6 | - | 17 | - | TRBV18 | CASSPSGSSSYNSPLHF | TGTGCCAGCTCACCATCGGGAAGTAGCTCCTATAATTCACCCCTCCACTTT
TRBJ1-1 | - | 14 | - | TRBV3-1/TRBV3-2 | CASSQVEGNTEAFF | TGTGCCAGCAGCCAAGTCGAGGGGAACACTGAAGCTTTCTTT
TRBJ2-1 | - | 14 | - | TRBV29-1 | CSGGGGRSYNEQFF | TGCAGCGGGGGGGGCGGCCGCTCCTACAATGAGCAGTTCTTC
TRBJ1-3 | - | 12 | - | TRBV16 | CASSQVARTIYF | TGTGCCAGCAGCCAAGTCGCCCGCACCATATATTTT
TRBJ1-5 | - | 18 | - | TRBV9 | CASSVDLRRTASNQPQHF | TGTGCCAGCAGCGTAGACTTAAGAAGGACAGCTAGCAATCAGCCCCAGCATTTT
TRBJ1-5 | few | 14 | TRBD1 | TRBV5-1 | CASSLGDRNQPQHF | TGCGCCAGCAGCTTGGGGGACAGGAATCAGCCCCAGCATTTT
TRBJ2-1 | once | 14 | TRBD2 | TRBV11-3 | CASSPPGLAYEQFF | TGTGCCAGCAGCCCACCGGGACTAGCCTATGAGCAGTTCTTC
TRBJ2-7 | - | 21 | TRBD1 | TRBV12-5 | CASGYSPGTGGARSPEGEQYF | TGTGCTAGTGGGTACTCGCCCGGGACAGGGGGCGCAAGGTCCCCTGAGGGCGAGCAGTACTTC
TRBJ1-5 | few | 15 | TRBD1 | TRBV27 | CASSFVGQGHQPQHF | TGTGCCAGCAGTTTTGTGGGACAGGGGCATCAGCCCCAGCATTTT
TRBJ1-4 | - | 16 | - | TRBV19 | CASSRAGKTGNEKLFF | TGTGCCAGTAGTAGAGCCGGCAAGACCGGGAATGAAAAACTGTTTTTT
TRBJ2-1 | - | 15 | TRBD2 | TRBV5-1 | CASSLPGLAGIEQFF | TGCGCCAGCAGCCTACCGGGACTAGCGGGAATTGAGCAGTTCTTC
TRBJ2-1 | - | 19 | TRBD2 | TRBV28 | CASSSANGLARVWFHEQFF | TGTGCCAGCAGTTCGGCAAACGGACTAGCTAGGGTCTGGTTTCATGAGCAGTTCTTC
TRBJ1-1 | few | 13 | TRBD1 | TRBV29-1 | CSALGQGMPEAFF | TGCAGCGCCCTGGGACAGGGGATGCCTGAAGCTTTCTTT
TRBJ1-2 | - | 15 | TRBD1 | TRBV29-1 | CSVDSSAGGHYGYTF | TGCAGCGTTGACAGTAGCGCAGGGGGGCACTATGGCTACACCTTC
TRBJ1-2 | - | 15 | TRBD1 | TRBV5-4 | CASSPGQELRYGYTF | TGTGCCAGCAGCCCCGGACAGGAGTTGCGCTATGGCTACACCTTC
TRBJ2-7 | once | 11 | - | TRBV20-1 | CSAPGTYEQYF | TGCAGTGCTCCGGGGACCTACGAGCAGTACTTC